A selection of T cell receptor beta chains follows, all from one sample in a study of CD8 T cells in ankylosing spondylitis. TCRdb passed the 5' RACE reads through MiXCR, listing each CDR3 protein once. Among some 840,000 distinct CDR3 sequences listed, approximately 12% were seen once. Sequenced material: blood, either unsorted or a sorted T cell fraction (not recorded which). Receptor source: a male donor with ankylosing spondylitis. Each CDR3 is given with its conserved first and last residue. Fields, in order: V gene, D gene, J gene, clone size, CDR3 protein, CDR3 DNA. The D gene is left open where the match is weak. Expanded clones are given a class, and other clones once, few, many or no size at all.

TRBV12-3/TRBV12-4	TRBD2	TRBJ2-3	NA	CASSSQLAGDLTDTQYF	TGTGCCAGCAGTTCACAACTAGCGGGGGACCTCACAGATACGCAGTATTTT
TRBV4-3	TRBD2	TRBJ2-7	few	CASSQDLAGGPRDEQYF	TGCGCCAGCAGCCAAGATCTAGCGGGAGGGCCCCGCGACGAGCAGTACTTC
TRBV5-1	TRBD1	TRBJ2-2	few	CASSLDGQGGDTGELFF	TGCGCCAGCAGCTTGGATGGACAGGGGGGAGACACCGGGGAGCTGTTTTTT
TRBV20-1	TRBD2	TRBJ2-1	few	CSARDGKRESEQFF	TGCAGTGCTAGAGATGGGAAGCGGGAGAGTGAGCAGTTCTTC
TRBV5-1	TRBD1	TRBJ2-7	many	CASSLGTGLWNEQYF	TGCGCCAGCAGCTTGGGGACAGGGCTGTGGAACGAGCAGTACTTC
TRBV6-5	NA	TRBJ1-5	few	CASSSGEGSEGQPQHF	TGTGCCAGCAGTTCGGGAGAGGGAAGCGAGGGTCAGCCCCAGCATTTT
TRBV29-1	NA	TRBJ2-7	few	CSAGRASYEQYF	TGCAGCGCCGGTCGGGCCTCCTACGAGCAGTACTTC
TRBV7-6	NA	TRBJ2-3	NA	CASSLLQGRKDTQYF	TGTGCCAGCAGCCTTTTGCAGGGTAGGAAAGATACGCAGTATTTT
TRBV5-1	NA	TRBJ2-5	NA	CASSVTFQETQYF	TGCGCCAGCAGTGTAACATTCCAAGAGACCCAGTACTTC
TRBV4-3	TRBD2	TRBJ2-1	NA	CASSLLAGDMDEQFF	TGCGCCAGCAGCCTACTAGCGGGAGACATGGATGAGCAGTTCTTC